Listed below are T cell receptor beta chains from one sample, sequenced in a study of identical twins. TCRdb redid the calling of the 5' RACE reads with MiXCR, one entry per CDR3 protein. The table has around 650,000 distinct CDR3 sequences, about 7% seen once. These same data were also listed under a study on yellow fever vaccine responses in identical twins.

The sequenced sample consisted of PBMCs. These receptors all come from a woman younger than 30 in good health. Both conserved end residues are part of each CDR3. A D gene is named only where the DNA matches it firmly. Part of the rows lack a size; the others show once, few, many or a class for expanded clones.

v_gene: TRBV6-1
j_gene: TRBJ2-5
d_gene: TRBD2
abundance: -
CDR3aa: CASSSSGGASETQYF
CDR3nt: TGTGCCAGCAGCTCAAGCGGGGGGGCCTCGGAGACCCAGTACTTC

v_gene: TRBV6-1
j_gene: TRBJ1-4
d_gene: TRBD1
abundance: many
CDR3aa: CASSPQDRGKEKLFF
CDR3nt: TGTGCCAGCAGTCCTCAGGACAGGGGGAAGGAAAAACTGTTTTTT

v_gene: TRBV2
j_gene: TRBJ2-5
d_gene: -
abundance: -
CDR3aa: CASSERGGLGETQYF
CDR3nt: TGTGCCAGCAGTGAAAGAGGGGGGCTCGGAGAGACCCAGTACTTC

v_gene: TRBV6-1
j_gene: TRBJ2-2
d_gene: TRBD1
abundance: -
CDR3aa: CASSEALQGAAGELFF
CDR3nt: TGTGCCAGCAGTGAAGCGTTGCAGGGGGCGGCCGGGGAGCTGTTTTTT

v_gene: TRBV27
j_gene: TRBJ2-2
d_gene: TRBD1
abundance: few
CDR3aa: CASSLGTGIGELFF
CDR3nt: TGTGCCAGCAGTCTGGGGACAGGGATCGGGGAGCTGTTTTTT

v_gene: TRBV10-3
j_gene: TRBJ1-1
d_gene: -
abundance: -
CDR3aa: CAISESMEYTEAFF
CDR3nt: TGTGCCATCAGTGAATCCATGGAGTACACTGAAGCTTTCTTT

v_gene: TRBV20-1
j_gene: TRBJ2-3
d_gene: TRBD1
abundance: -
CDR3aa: CSARVGQSSPDTQYF
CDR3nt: TGCAGTGCTAGAGTGGGACAGTCAAGCCCAGATACGCAGTATTTT

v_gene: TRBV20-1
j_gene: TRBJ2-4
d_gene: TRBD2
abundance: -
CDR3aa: CSASLHPGLAEIAKNIQYF
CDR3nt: TGCAGTGCTAGTTTGCATCCCGGACTAGCGGAGATAGCCAAAAACATTCAGTACTTC

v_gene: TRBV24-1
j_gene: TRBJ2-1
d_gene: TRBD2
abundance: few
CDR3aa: CATSVGAGGVNEQFF
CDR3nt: TGTGCCACCTCAGTGGGGGCGGGGGGAGTCAATGAGCAGTTCTTC

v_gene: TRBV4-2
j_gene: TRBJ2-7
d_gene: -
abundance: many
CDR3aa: CASSQAEGESYEQYF
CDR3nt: TGTGCCAGCAGCCAAGCGGAGGGAGAAAGCTACGAGCAGTACTTC

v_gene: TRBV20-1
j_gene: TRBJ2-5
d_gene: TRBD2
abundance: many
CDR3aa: CSAGGLAGALIQETQYF
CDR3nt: TGCAGTGCTGGGGGACTAGCGGGGGCCCTGATCCAAGAGACCCAGTACTTC

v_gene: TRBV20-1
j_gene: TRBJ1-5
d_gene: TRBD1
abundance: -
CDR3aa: CSARLPGQGSGAQHF
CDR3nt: TGCAGTGCTAGACTCCCGGGACAGGGAAGTGGGGCCCAGCATTTT

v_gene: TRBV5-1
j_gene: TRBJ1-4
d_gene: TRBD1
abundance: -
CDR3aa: CASSKGQAGLANEKLFF
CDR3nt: TGCGCCAGCAGCAAGGGACAGGCCGGGTTGGCTAATGAAAAACTGTTTTTT

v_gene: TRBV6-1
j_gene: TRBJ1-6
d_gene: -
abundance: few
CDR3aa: CATRGASPLHF
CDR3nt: TGTGCCACCCGGGGAGCCTCACCCCTCCACTTT

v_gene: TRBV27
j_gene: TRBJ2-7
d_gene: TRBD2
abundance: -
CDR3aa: CASSLDGGGEQYF
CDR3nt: TGTGCCAGCAGTTTAGATGGGGGGGGGGAGCAGTACTTC

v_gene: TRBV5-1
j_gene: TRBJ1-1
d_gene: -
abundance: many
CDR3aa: CASSLRVADSGGAFF
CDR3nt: TGCGCCAGCAGCTTGAGGGTGGCAGACTCCGGGGGAGCTTTCTTT

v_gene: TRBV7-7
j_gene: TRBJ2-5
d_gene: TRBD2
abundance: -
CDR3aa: CASSSSGLAGETQYF
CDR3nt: TGTGCCAGCAGCTCAAGCGGACTAGCGGGAGAGACCCAGTACTTC

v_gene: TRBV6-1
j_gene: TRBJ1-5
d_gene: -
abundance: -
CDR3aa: CASSEQGLNNQPQHF
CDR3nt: TGTGCCAGCAGTGAGCAGGGGTTAAACAATCAGCCCCAGCATTTT

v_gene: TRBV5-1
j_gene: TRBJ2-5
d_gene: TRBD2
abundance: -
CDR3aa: CASSLVVSSGAQETQYF
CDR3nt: TGCGCCAGCAGCTTGGTTGTGTCTAGCGGGGCCCAAGAGACCCAGTACTTC

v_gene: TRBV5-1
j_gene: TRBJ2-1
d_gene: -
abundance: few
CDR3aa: CASSLALVVLKSSYNEQFF
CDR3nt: TGCGCCAGCAGCTTGGCTCTAGTGGTCCTAAAGAGCTCCTACAATGAGCAGTTCTTC

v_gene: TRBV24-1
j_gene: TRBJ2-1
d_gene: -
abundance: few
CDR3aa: CATSDSPNEQFF
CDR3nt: TGTGCCACCAGTGATTCGCCCAATGAGCAGTTCTTC

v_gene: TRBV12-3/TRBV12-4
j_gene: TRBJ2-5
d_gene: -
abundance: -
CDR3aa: CASSGSHGVAVQRTQYF
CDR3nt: TGTGCCAGCAGTGGGTCCCACGGGGTAGCGGTGCAAAGGACCCAGTACTTC

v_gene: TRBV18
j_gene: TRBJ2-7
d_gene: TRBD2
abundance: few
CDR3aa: CASSPPSAGGREQYF
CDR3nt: TGTGCCAGCTCACCACCGTCTGCGGGAGGGAGAGAGCAGTACTTC

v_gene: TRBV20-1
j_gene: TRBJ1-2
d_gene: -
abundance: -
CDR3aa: CSARVVDGYTF
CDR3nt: TGCAGTGCTAGAGTGGTGGATGGCTACACCTTC

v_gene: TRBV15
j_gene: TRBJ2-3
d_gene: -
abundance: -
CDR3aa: CATSRDGDTQYF
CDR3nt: TGTGCCACCAGCAGAGATGGGGATACGCAGTATTTT

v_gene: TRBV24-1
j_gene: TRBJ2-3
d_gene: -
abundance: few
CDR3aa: CATRAGKVTGTDTQYF
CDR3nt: TGTGCCACCCGGGCAGGAAAGGTTACGGGTACAGATACGCAGTATTTT

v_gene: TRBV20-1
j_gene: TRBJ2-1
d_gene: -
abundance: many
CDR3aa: CSARVLNEQFF
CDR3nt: TGCAGCGCTCGTGTCCTCAATGAGCAGTTCTTC

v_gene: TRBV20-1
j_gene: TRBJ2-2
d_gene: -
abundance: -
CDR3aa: CSATIDGELFF
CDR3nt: TGCAGTGCTACTATCGACGGGGAGCTGTTTTTT

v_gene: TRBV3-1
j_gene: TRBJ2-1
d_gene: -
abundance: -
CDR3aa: CASSHLGTRNGDEQFF
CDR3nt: TGTGCCAGCAGCCATTTAGGGACCCGAAACGGGGATGAGCAGTTCTTC

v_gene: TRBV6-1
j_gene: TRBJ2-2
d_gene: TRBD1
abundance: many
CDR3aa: CASTRDRGTGELFF
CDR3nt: TGTGCCAGCACCCGCGACAGGGGAACCGGGGAGCTGTTTTTT

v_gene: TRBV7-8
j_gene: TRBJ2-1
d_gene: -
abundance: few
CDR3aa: CASSSPGGHEQFF
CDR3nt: TGTGCCAGCAGCTCCCCGGGGGGCCATGAGCAGTTCTTC